This TCR beta chain was sequenced in a study of CD8 T cells in ankylosing spondylitis. Overall study findings and caveats: Peripheral blood samples showed relatively rare disease-linked clones, and these clones were CD8+. Made up of under ten highly homologous variants, a TCR beta motif appeared characteristic of ankylosing spondylitis blood.

The length of the CDR3 is 14 residues. V lost 5 bases and J 5 bases, leaving 13 bases between the germline ends. Germline V gene data show CDR1 as LGHNA and CDR2 as YNFKEQ. Libraries for TCR beta were made by quantitative 5'-RACE with molecular barcodes. TCRdb reprocessed the 5' RACE reads with MiXCR, giving one entry per CDR3 protein. The sample contains some 840,000 distinct CDR3 sequences, roughly 10% of which appear only once. Note on this clonotype: What it recognizes is unknown.

Sequenced material: blood, either unsorted or a sorted T cell fraction (not recorded which). The source is a male donor with ankylosing spondylitis. The J gene is TRBJ2-1, the V gene TRBV4-2, with D maybe TRBD2 (5 bases). DNA of the CDR3: TGTGCCAGCAGCGAAAGAGGGATAAACAATGAGCAGTTCTTC. Encoded protein: CASSERGINNEQFF.